The next 23 T cell receptor beta chains were all read from a single sample in a study of blood T cell repertoires in COVID-19. Sequencing used immunoSEQ multiplex PCR; TCRdb keeps in-frame clones, though not all of them. The table lists over 200,000 clones, 80% to 90% of them singletons. Sequenced input: PBMCs or T cells enriched from blood (not recorded which). These receptors all come from a man in his forties or fifties who had recovered from COVID-19.

The rearrangement joins TRBV3-1 (or the pseudogene TRBV3-2) to TRBJ2-3, with 15 bases fitting TRBD2. The CDR3 contains 18 residues. The germline V gene has CDR1 LGHDT and CDR2 YNNKEL (reference sequence). Losses at the gene ends were 4 bases for V and 0 bases for J; bases not matched to a gene: 5. This CDR3 is CASSRGLAGGTSTDTQYF. Here the CDR3 DNA reads TGTGCCAGCAGCCGAGGACTAGCGGGAGGGACTAGCACAGATACGCAGTATTTT.

The chain uses TRBV13 and TRBJ1-1, with 8 bases lining up with TRBD1. J gave up 12 bases and V 4 bases, and 7 bases lay outside the gene matches. The CDR3 contains 12 residues. CDR1 and CDR2 (germline): PRHDT, FYEKMQ (reference sequence). For the CDR3, the DNA is TGTGCCAGCAGCTCCAGGGGGCCCCTAACTTTCTTT. Amino acids: CASSSRGPLTFF.

V usage is TRBV7-9 and J usage is TRBJ1-1; D unclear. The CDR3 runs 14 residues. The ends were cut back, 2 bases at V and 0 bases at J, with 7 bases in the middle. Germline-derived CDR1 and CDR2 are SEHNR and FQNEAQ (reference sequence). For the CDR3, the DNA is TGTGCCAGCAGCTTACTGACACTGAACACTGAAGCTTTCTTT. This sequence encodes CASSLLTLNTEAFF.

The chain carries TRBV28 and TRBJ1-5; 9 bases are a match to TRBD1. CDR3 length: 12 amino acids. J gave up 16 bases and V 7 bases, and 11 bases lay outside the gene matches. Germline V lookup: CDR1 MDHEN, CDR2 SYDVKM. This chain's CDR3 is CASTYGGTGIHF. For the CDR3, the DNA is TGTGCCAGCACCTATGGGGGGACAGGGATCCATTTT.

The chain combines TRBV2 with TRBJ1-2; TRBD1 matches at 12 bases. Germline V CDR1 and CDR2: SNHLY, FYNNEI. Losses at the gene ends were 10 bases for V and 8 bases for J; bases not matched to a gene: 14. CDR3 length: 15 residues. The CDR3 loop is CATHSGTGGAGGYTF. The CDR3 nucleotides read TGTGCCACCCACTCCGGGACAGGGGGCGCAGGGGGCTACACCTTC.

The CDR3 DNA sequence: TGTGCTAGTGCCTCCTCTCTGGGAGGCCGATTGAATCAGCCCCAGCATTTT. It codes for CASASSLGGRLNQPQHF. This chain links TRBV12-5 with TRBJ1-5; D is unclear. Trimming shortened V by 7 bases and J by 4 bases, and 23 bases separated the two germline ends. This CDR3 contains 17 residues. Germline values: CDR1 LGHNT, CDR2 FRNRAP.

The chain is built from TRBV5-4 and TRBJ2-3; 9 bases align to TRBD1. The CDR3 covers 14 residues. The V gene end was trimmed by 2 bases and the J gene end by 10 bases; junction bases not matched to a gene: 8. Germline lookup yields CDR1 SGHNT and CDR2 YYREEE (reference sequence). CDR3 amino acids: CASSLYTTGGAQYF. Written as DNA, the CDR3 is TGTGCCAGCAGCTTATATACGACAGGGGGAGCGCAGTATTTT.

The chain is built from TRBV7-8 and TRBJ2-1; TRBD2 matches 9 bases. There are 15 residues in the CDR3. CDR1 and CDR2 from the germline V gene are SGHVS and FQNEAQ. The V segment lost 4 bases and the J segment 3 bases; nucleotides outside the gene matches: 4. The CDR3 DNA reads as TGTGCCAGCAGCTCAGATAGCGGGAGCTACAATGAGCAGTTCTTC. It is translated as CASSSDSGSYNEQFF.

This chain joins TRBV6-2 or TRBV6-3 and TRBJ2-7, with TRBD2 matching over 7 bases. With V trimmed by 5 bases and J by 4 bases, 11 bases remained unmatched. CDR1 is MNHEY and CDR2 is SVGEGT in the germline V gene. The CDR3 is 15 amino acids. CDR3 amino acids: CASSPPGGRLYEQYF. The CDR3 bases are TGTGCCAGCAGTCCCCCTGGCGGGAGACTGTACGAGCAGTACTTC.

This chain uses TRBV12-5 with TRBJ2-3; 9 bases match TRBD2. The CDR3 runs to 15 residues. The ends lost 3 bases at V and 1 base at J; junction bases unmatched: 2. CDR1 and CDR2 (germline): LGHNT, FRNRAP. The CDR3 region is CASGFERGGTDTQYF. In DNA form, the CDR3 reads TGTGCTAGTGGTTTCGAGCGGGGGGGCACAGATACGCAGTATTTT. The full variable domain, its missing parts supplied by reference TRBV12-5 and TRBJ2-3, is DARVTQTPRHKVTEMGQEVTMRCQPILGHNTVFWYRQTMMQGLELLAYFRNRAPLDDSGMPKDRFSAEMPDATLATLKIQPSEPRDSAVYFCASGFERGGTDTQYFGPGTRLTVL.

This chain uses TRBV12-5 with TRBJ1-1; 9 positions match TRBD1. The CDR3 contains 17 residues. V was pared by 1 base and J by 5 bases, with 11 bases of the junction left unmatched. Germline CDR1 and CDR2: LGHNT and FRNRAP. The CDR3 here is CASGLARGTGIGTEAFF. The CDR3 bases are TGTGCTAGTGGTTTGGCTCGGGGGACAGGGATAGGTACTGAAGCTTTCTTT.

The chain has TRBV24-1 and TRBJ1-1, with 10 positions matching TRBD1. The CDR3 runs to 15 residues. Germline V gene lookup returns CDR1 KGHDR and CDR2 SFDVKD. V gave up 5 bases and J gave up 1 base; unmatched junction bases: 3. DNA for the CDR3: TGTGCCACCAGTGGACAGGGGGCGCAGAACACTGAAGCTTTCTTT. This codes for CATSGQGAQNTEAFF.

V and J are TRBV19 and TRBJ2-7, with D possibly being TRBD2 (6 bases). Germline CDR1 reads LNHDA; CDR2 reads SQIVND (reference sequence). Trimming took 4 bases from V and 2 from J, leaving 15 bases between them. This CDR3 spans 15 amino acids. The CDR3 is CASSSRETRTYEQYF. The CDR3 nucleotides read TGTGCCAGTAGTAGCCGGGAGACGAGGACCTACGAGCAGTACTTC. Filled out from reference TRBV19 and TRBJ2-7, the complete variable domain reads DGGITQSPKYLFRKEGQNVTLSCEQNLNHDAMYWYRQDPGQGLRLIYYSQIVNDFQKGDIAEGYSVSREKKESFPLTVTSAQKNPTAFYLCASSSRETRTYEQYFGPGTRLTVT.

This sequence joins TRBV4-1 and TRBJ2-1, with 8 bases lining up with TRBD2. V lost 5 bases to trimming and J lost 5 bases; unmatched junction nucleotides: 11. The germline gives CDR1 MGHRA, CDR2 YSYEKL. This CDR3 is built from 16 residues. Here the CDR3 reads CASSVYGAGGHNEQFF. The DNA for the CDR3 is TGCGCCAGCAGCGTATACGGGGCGGGGGGACACAATGAGCAGTTCTTC.

The chain uses TRBV12-3 or TRBV12-4 and TRBJ2-1, with D uncertain. Trimming pared 6 bases from V and 8 bases from J, leaving 8 bases between. This CDR3 spans 11 amino acids. The CDR3 nucleotides are TGTGCCAGCAGCCCCGGTCATGAGCAGTTCTTC. Translating gives CASSPGHEQFF.

The V call is TRBV21-1, the J call TRBJ2-7; TRBD2 is the table's D call, not checked against the DNA. TRBV21-1 is deemed a pseudogene. This CDR3 comprises 17 residues. The CDR3: CASSSQGLGDPKHEQYF. CDR3 nucleotide sequence: TGTGCCAGCAGCTCTCAAGGACTAGGGGACCCTAAACACGAGCAGTACTTC.

This clone appeared a single time. The chain uses TRBV19 and TRBJ2-7; the D gene is possibly TRBD1 (5 bases). The CDR3 covers 15 residues. Germline assignment: CDR1 LNHDA and CDR2 SQIVND (reference sequence). V lost 1 base and J lost 2, with 12 bases in between. The CDR3, as DNA: TGTGCCAGTAGTATAGTAGACAGCAAAGCCTACGAGCAGTACTTC. Protein product: CASSIVDSKAYEQYF.

The V and J genes are TRBV10-3 and TRBJ1-2; D not certain. V was cut by 2 bases and J by 5 bases, with 6 bases left in between. The CDR3 runs to 12 residues. CDR1 and CDR2 (germline): ENHRY, SYGVKD. DNA of the CDR3: TGTGCCATCAGTGAGGAGTCATATGGCTACACCTTC. Residues: CAISEESYGYTF.

J is TRBJ2-7 and V is TRBV7-9; 8 nucleotides line up with TRBD1. The germline V gene has CDR1 SEHNR and CDR2 FQNEAQ (reference sequence). With V trimmed by 1 base and J by 5 bases, 4 bases remained unmatched. This CDR3 spans 14 amino acids. DNA of the CDR3: TGTGCCAGCAGCTTAGGGACAGGGAACCACGAGCAGTACTTC. Its protein is CASSLGTGNHEQYF.

The CDR3 DNA reads as TGTGCCAGCAGGGAGACTAGTACCGGGGAGCTGTTTTTT. This gives the protein CASRETSTGELFF. V gene TRBV2 combines with J gene TRBJ2-2, with a possible D match to TRBD2 (6 bases). CDR3 length: 13 residues. Germline CDR1 SNHLY, CDR2 FYNNEI. Trimming shortened V by 6 bases and J by 5 bases, and 10 bases separated the two germline ends. Complete variable domain (other parts from reference TRBV2 and TRBJ2-2): EPEVTQTPSHQVTQMGQEVILRCVPISNHLYFYWYRQILGQKVEFLVSFYNNEISEKSEIFDDQFSVERPDGSNFTLKIRSTKLEDSAMYFCASRETSTGELFFGEGSRLTVL.

Here the CDR3 reads CATSGGQGVWTQYF. As DNA, the CDR3 is TGTGCCACCAGCGGGGGGCAGGGGGTATGGACCCAGTACTTC. V and J are TRBV15 and TRBJ2-5, with TRBD1 as a possible D gene (7 bases). V dropped 5 bases and J dropped 7 bases, with 17 bases sitting between them. The germline CDR1 and CDR2 sequences are LNHNV and YYDKDF (reference sequence). The CDR3 is made up of 14 amino acids.

The chain links TRBV19 to TRBJ1-5, with TRBD1 matching 12 bases. V trimming: 5 bases; J trimming: 4 bases; junction bases outside the gene matches: 9. The V gene's germline CDR1 is LNHDA and CDR2 SQIVND (reference sequence). The CDR3 loop spans 17 amino acids. This CDR3 is CASSSGTGGDSNQPQHF. DNA for the CDR3: TGTGCCAGTAGTTCCGGGACAGGGGGCGACAGTAATCAGCCCCAGCATTTT. Based on the CDR3 plus reference TRBV19 and TRBJ1-5, the full variable domain is DGGITQSPKYLFRKEGQNVTLSCEQNLNHDAMYWYRQDPGQGLRLIYYSQIVNDFQKGDIAEGYSVSREKKESFPLTVTSAQKNPTAFYLCASSSGTGGDSNQPQHFGDGTRLSIL.

V and J are TRBV28 and TRBJ1-2; 9 positions match TRBD1. Germline V gene lookup returns CDR1 MDHEN and CDR2 SYDVKM. This CDR3 comprises 15 residues. Germline trimming cut 4 bases from V and 4 bases from J; bases unmatched to any gene: 7. The CDR3 sequence: CASSSGTGKIYGYTF. CDR3 sequence (DNA): TGTGCCAGCAGTTCCGGGACAGGGAAGATCTATGGCTACACCTTC.